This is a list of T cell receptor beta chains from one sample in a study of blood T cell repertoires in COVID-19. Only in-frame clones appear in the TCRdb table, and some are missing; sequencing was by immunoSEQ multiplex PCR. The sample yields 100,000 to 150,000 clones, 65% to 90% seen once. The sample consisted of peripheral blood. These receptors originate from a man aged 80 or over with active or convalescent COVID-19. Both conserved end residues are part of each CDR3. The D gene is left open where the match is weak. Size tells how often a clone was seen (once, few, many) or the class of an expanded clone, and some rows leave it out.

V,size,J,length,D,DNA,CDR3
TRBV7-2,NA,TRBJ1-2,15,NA,TGTGCCAGCAGCTTAGACAGGGTGGGGGATAGGGGCTACACCTTC,CASSLDRVGDRGYTF
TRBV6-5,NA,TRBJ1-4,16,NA,TGTGCCAGCAGTTACTGGGGGGGTTCGGCTGATGAAAAACTGTTTTTT,CASSYWGGSADEKLFF
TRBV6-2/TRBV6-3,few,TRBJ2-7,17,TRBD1,TGTGCCAGCAGTTACTACCCCGCCCCGGACAGGGGGAACGAGCAGTACTTC,CASSYYPAPDRGNEQYF
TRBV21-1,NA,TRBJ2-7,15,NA,TGTGCCAGCAGCAAGAGGTCAGGGGGCGAGTACGAGCAGTACTTC,CASSKRSGGEYEQYF
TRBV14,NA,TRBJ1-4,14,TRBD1,TGTGCCAGCAGTCGACAGGGGCGTGGAGAAAAACTGTTTTTT,CASSRQGRGEKLFF
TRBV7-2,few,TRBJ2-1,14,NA,TGTGCCAGCAGCTTAGGGGGAGGGGGCAATGAGCAGTTCTTC,CASSLGGGGNEQFF
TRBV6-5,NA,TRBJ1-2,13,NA,TGTGCCAGCAGTTACTCGACAGACTATGGCTACACCTTC,CASSYSTDYGYTF
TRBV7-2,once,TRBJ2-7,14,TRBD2,TGTGCCAGCGAGCCTAGCGGGAGGGCAGGTGAGCAGTACTTC,CASEPSGRAGEQYF
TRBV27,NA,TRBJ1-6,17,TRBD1,TGTGCCAGCAGTCCCGGACAGGGTGTTAACGTGTATTCACCCCTCCACTTT,CASSPGQGVNVYSPLHF
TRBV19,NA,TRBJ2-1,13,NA,TGTGCCAGTAGTATAGGGACAGACAATGAGCAGTTCTTC,CASSIGTDNEQFF
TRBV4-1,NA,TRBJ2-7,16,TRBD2,TGCGCCAGCAGCCAGGGACTAGCGGGGGGACTCTACGAGCAGTACTTC,CASSQGLAGGLYEQYF
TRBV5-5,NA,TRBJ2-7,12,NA,TGTGCCAGCAGCGTAGGGGACTACGAGCAGTACTTC,CASSVGDYEQYF
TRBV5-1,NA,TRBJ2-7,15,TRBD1,TGCGCCAGCAGCGTAAGACAGGGGGCTTACTACGAGCAGTACTTC,CASSVRQGAYYEQYF
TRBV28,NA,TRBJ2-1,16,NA,TGTGCCAGCAGTTTCCAATGGGGGGGCCCCTACAATGAGCAGTTCTTC,CASSFQWGGPYNEQFF
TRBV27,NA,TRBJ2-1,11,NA,TGTGCCAGCAGTGGGCCCAGAGAGCAGTTCTTC,CASSGPREQFF
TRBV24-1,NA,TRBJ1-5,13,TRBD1,TGTGCCACCTCCGGACAGGGCAATCAGCCCCAGCATTTT,CATSGQGNQPQHF
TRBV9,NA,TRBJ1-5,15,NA,TGTGCCAGCAGCGTAGCTGGGGACACCAATCAGCCCCAGCATTTT,CASSVAGDTNQPQHF
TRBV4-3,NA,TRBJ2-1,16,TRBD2,TGCGCCAGCTCCCCAATTCGGCTAGCGGGAGTAGTTGAGCAGTTCTTC,CASSPIRLAGVVEQFF
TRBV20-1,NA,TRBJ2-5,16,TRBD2,TGCAGTGCTAGTCCGTCTAGCGGGGGGGCGGGGGAGACCCAGTACTTC,CSASPSSGGAGETQYF
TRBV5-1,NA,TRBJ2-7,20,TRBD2,TGCGCCAGCAGCTTGGTGGTCTCTAGCGGGAGGGCCGGAGACCCTTACGAGCAGTACTTC,CASSLVVSSGRAGDPYEQYF
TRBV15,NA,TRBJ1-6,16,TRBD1,TGTGCCACCAGCAGAGATGGGACAGGGGTTAATTCACCCCTCCACTTT,CATSRDGTGVNSPLHF
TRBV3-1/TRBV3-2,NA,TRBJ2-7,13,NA,TGTGCCAGCAGCCAAAACGCAGGGATCGAGCAGTACTTC,CASSQNAGIEQYF
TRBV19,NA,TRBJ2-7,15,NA,TGTGCCAGTAGAACTACGGGGTCTCCCTCCTACGAGCAGTACTTC,CASRTTGSPSYEQYF
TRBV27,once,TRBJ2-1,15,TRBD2,TGTGCCAGCTTCTCCCACGGAGCGGGAGTCAATGAGCAGTTCTTC,CASFSHGAGVNEQFF
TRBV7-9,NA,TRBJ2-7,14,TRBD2,TGTGCCAGCAGCTTACAGGGACTAGTTTACGAGCAGTACTTC,CASSLQGLVYEQYF
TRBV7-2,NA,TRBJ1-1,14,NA,TGTGCCAGCAGCTTAGTCCGGGAGGTTACTGAAGCTTTCTTT,CASSLVREVTEAFF
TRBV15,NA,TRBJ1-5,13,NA,TGTGCCACCAGCAGGCTGTATGGCGGGGCCCAGCATTTT,CATSRLYGGAQHF
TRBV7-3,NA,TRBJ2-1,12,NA,TGTGCCAGCAGCAGAGGGGGTAATGAGCAGTTCTTC,CASSRGGNEQFF
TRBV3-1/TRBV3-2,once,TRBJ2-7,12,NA,TGTGCCAGCAGCCCAGTTGGTTACGAGCAGTACTTC,CASSPVGYEQYF
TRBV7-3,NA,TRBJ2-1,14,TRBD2,TGTGCCAGCAGCCCTAGCGGGGGGTACAATGAGCAGTTCTTC,CASSPSGGYNEQFF
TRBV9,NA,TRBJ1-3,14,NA,TGTGCCAGCAGCGTAGGTCCAGGAGGAAACACCATATATTTT,CASSVGPGGNTIYF
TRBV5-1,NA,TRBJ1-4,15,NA,TGCGCCAGCAGCTTGGATGGGGGGGTAGTTGAAAAACTGTTTTTT,CASSLDGGVVEKLFF
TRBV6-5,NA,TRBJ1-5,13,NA,TGTGCCAGCAGTTCCCAGACGGGTCAGCCCCAGCATTTT,CASSSQTGQPQHF
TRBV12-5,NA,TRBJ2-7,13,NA,TGTGCTAGTGGTTCAGGGCCACCCTACGAGCAGTACTTC,CASGSGPPYEQYF
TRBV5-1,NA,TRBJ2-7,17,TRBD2,TGCGCCAGCAGCTTGGATCCCGGGACTAGCGTATTATACGAGCAGTACTTC,CASSLDPGTSVLYEQYF
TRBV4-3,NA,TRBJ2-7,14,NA,TGCGCCAGCAGCCAAGATTCAGGTAGCTACGAGCAGTACTTC,CASSQDSGSYEQYF
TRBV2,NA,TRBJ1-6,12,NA,TGTGCCAGCAGATCCCGGGGTTCACCCCTCCACTTT,CASRSRGSPLHF
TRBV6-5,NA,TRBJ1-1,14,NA,TGTGCCAGCAACAGGAGGGGGGGGAGCACTGAAGCTTTCTTT,CASNRRGGSTEAFF
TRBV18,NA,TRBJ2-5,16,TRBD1,TGTGCCAGCTCACCTTCCGGGACAGGGGTAGGAGAGACCCAGTACTTC,CASSPSGTGVGETQYF
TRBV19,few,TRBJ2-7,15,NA,TGTGCCAGTAGTCTCAGATGGGCAGGGGGGTACGAGCAGTACTTC,CASSLRWAGGYEQYF
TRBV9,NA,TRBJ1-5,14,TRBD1,TGTGCCAGCAGCGACAGACAGGGCGATCAGCCCCAGCATTTT,CASSDRQGDQPQHF
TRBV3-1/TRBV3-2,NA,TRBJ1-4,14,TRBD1,TGTGCCAGCAGCCCGACAGGGTTGAAAGAAAAACTGTTTTTT,CASSPTGLKEKLFF
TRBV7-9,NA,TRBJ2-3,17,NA,TGTGCCAGCAGCTTAGTTCGAGACTCGGCTAGCACAGATACGCAGTATTTT,CASSLVRDSASTDTQYF
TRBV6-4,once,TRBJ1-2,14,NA,TGTGCCAGCAGTGCTGAACGGGGGACGGGTGGCTACACCTTC,CASSAERGTGGYTF
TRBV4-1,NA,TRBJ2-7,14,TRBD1,TGCGCCAGCAGCCGCCGACAGGGAACCGTCGAGCAGTACTTC,CASSRRQGTVEQYF
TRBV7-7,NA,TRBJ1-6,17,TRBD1,TGTGCCAGCAACCGTTACAGGGGAAATTCCTATAATTCACCCCTCCACTTT,CASNRYRGNSYNSPLHF
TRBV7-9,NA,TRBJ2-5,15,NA,TGTGCCAGCAGCTTAGCCAGGGGAAGGCAAGAGACCCAGTACTTC,CASSLARGRQETQYF
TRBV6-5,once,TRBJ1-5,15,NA,TGTGCCAGCAGCCTCGGGAGGGCGGGCGGCCAGCCCCAGCATTTT,CASSLGRAGGQPQHF
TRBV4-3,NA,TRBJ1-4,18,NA,TGCGCCAGCAGCCAAGGCCCCGGGCGAGGGAGGCCTAATGAAAAACTGTTTTTT,CASSQGPGRGRPNEKLFF
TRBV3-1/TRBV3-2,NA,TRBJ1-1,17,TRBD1,TGTGCCAGCAGCAACCGACAGGGGGTCGTGTTTGGCACTGAAGCTTTCTTT,CASSNRQGVVFGTEAFF
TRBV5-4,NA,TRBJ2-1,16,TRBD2,TGTGCCAGCAGCTTGAAAAGACTAGCGGAAGCCAATGAGCAGTTCTTC,CASSLKRLAEANEQFF
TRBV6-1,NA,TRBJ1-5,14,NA,TGTGCCAGCAGTGAAGTGGGAGGCCATCAGCCCCAGCATTTT,CASSEVGGHQPQHF
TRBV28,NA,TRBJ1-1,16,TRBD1,TGTGCCAGCAGTCTCGTGGACAGGGGGCGCCGAACTGAAGCTTTCTTT,CASSLVDRGRRTEAFF
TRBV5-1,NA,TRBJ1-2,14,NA,TGCGCCAGCAGCGCCTGGGGGGGAAACTATGGCTACACCTTC,CASSAWGGNYGYTF
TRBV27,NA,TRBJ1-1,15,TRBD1,TGTGCCAGCAGACCCCGGACAGGGGGGGACACTGAAGCTTTCTTT,CASRPRTGGDTEAFF
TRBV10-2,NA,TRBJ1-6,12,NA,TGCGCCAGCAGTGTCCGTGATTCACCCCTCCACTTT,CASSVRDSPLHF
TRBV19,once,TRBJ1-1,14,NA,TGTGCCAGTAGTGTAAAAAGGAGCGACACTGAAGCTTTCTTT,CASSVKRSDTEAFF
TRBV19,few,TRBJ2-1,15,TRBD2,TGTGCCAGTGCATCCGGGACTACTAAGAACAATGAGCAGTTCTTC,CASASGTTKNNEQFF